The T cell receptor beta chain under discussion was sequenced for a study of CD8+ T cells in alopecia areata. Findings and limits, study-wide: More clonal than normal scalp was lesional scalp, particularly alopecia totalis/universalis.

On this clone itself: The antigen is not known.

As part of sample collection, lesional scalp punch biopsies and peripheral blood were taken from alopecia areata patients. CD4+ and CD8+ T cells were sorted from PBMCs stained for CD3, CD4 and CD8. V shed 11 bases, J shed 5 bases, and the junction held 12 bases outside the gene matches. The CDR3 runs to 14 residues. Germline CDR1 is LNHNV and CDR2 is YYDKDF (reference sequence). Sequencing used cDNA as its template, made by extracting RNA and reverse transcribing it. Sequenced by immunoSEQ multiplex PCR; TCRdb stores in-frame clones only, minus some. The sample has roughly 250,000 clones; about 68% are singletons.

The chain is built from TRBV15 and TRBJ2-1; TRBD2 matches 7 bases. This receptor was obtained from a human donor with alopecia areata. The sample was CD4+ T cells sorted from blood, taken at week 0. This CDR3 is CAVGGRAGNNEQFF. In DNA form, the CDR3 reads TGTGCCGTAGGAGGGAGGGCAGGGAACAATGAGCAGTTCTTC.